Listed below are T cell receptor beta chains from one sample, sequenced in a study of shared clonotypes between healthy human individuals. The table came from immunoSEQ multiplex PCR; TCRdb's copy has only in-frame clones and leaves some out. The sample includes a few million clones, 90% to 95% of them seen just once. The source material was naive CD4+ T cells sorted from blood. Receptors originate from a man aged 18 to 35 in good health. Both conserved end residues are part of each CDR3. A D gene is named only where the DNA matches it firmly. Clone size is shown for a subset of rows, as once, few, many or a class of expanded clone.

v_call	d_call	j_call	clone_size	cdr3_nt	cdr3_aa
TRBV5-1	-	TRBJ1-1	-	TGCGCCAGCAGCCGAGGGGGAGACACTGAAGCTTTCTTT	CASSRGGDTEAFF
TRBV7-9	-	TRBJ1-6	-	TGTGCCAGCAGCTTAGATCCGGGAAATTCACCCCTCCACTTT	CASSLDPGNSPLHF
TRBV7-6	-	TRBJ2-5	-	TGTGCCAGCAGCTTATCTCGGGATACGGGGTCTCAAGAGACCCAGTACTTC	CASSLSRDTGSQETQYF
TRBV7-2	-	TRBJ2-7	few	TGTGCCAGCAGCTTGGCCAGGGGTTACGAGCAGTACTTC	CASSLARGYEQYF
TRBV6-5	-	TRBJ2-2	-	TGTGCCAGCAGTTACGGCGGCAGGGCCCACACCGGGGAGCTGTTTTTT	CASSYGGRAHTGELFF
TRBV28	TRBD1	TRBJ2-2	-	TGTGCCAGCAGTGCCTGGACAGGGAGGACCGGGGAGCTGTTTTTT	CASSAWTGRTGELFF
TRBV2	-	TRBJ2-6	-	TGTGCCAGCAGCCCAGGGGCCAACGTCCTGACTTTC	CASSPGANVLTF
TRBV30	-	TRBJ1-5	-	TGTGCCTGGAGTGCCGCCATTCCAGGGGCCGGCAATCAGCCCCAGCATTTT	CAWSAAIPGAGNQPQHF
TRBV7-3	TRBD1	TRBJ1-2	-	TGTGCCAGCAGCTTAAGAGGGACAGGGGGCTCGGATGGCTACACCTTC	CASSLRGTGGSDGYTF
TRBV5-3	TRBD1	TRBJ1-4	-	TGTGCCAGAAGCGGAAGACAGGGAAGTGATGTTGAAAAACTGTTTTTT	CARSGRQGSDVEKLFF
TRBV11-3	-	TRBJ2-2	-	TGTGCCAGCAGCCAGGGCCCGAACACCGGGGAGCTGTTTTTT	CASSQGPNTGELFF
TRBV6-5	-	TRBJ2-7	-	TGTGCCAGCAGCCGCGGAAGCGAGCAGTACTTC	CASSRGSEQYF
TRBV5-8	-	TRBJ2-6	-	TGTGCCAGCAGCTTGTTGCAGGAGATCTCTGGGGCCAACGTCCTGACTTTC	CASSLLQEISGANVLTF
TRBV23-1	TRBD1	TRBJ1-1	-	TGCGCCAGCAGTCAATGGGACAGGGCGTTTCCGAACACTGAAGCTTTCTTT	CASSQWDRAFPNTEAFF
TRBV2	-	TRBJ2-1	-	TGTGCCAGCAGTGAGAGGCAGAACTACAATGAGCAGTTCTTC	CASSERQNYNEQFF
TRBV6-4	-	TRBJ2-2	-	TGTGCCAGCAAGGGTAGCCCGAACACCGGGGAGCTGTTTTTT	CASKGSPNTGELFF
TRBV2	-	TRBJ1-4	once	TGTGCCAGCAGTGAAATGGGTTCCGGGGATGAAAAACTGTTTTTT	CASSEMGSGDEKLFF
TRBV6-5	TRBD1	TRBJ1-1	-	TGTGCCAGCAGTTTCCCTGCAGGGGGAAGAACTGAAGCTTTCTTT	CASSFPAGGRTEAFF
TRBV5-1	-	TRBJ2-3	-	TGCGCCAGCAGCCCCACTGGGGGTAGCACAGATACGCAGTATTTT	CASSPTGGSTDTQYF
TRBV10-3	-	TRBJ2-5	-	TGTGCCATCAGTGCGTCGCAGGGTACGGAGACCCAGTACTTC	CAISASQGTETQYF